This T cell receptor beta chain was sequenced in a study of CD8 T cells in ankylosing spondylitis. Whole-study findings and limits: According to the report, clones linked to the disease were significantly enriched in matched synovial fluid samples taken from ankylosing spondylitis patients. Some of the motif variants had earlier been found in reactive arthritis patients' fluid and blood. What seemed typical of ankylosing spondylitis blood was a TCR beta motif built from under 10 highly homologous variants.

This CDR3 region has 15 residues. V gave up 4 bases and J gave up 6 bases; unmatched junction bases: 6. The V gene's germline CDR1 is SGHRS and CDR2 YFSETQ. TCR beta libraries were made by quantitative 5'-RACE with molecular barcodes. TCRdb reprocessed the 5' RACE reads via MiXCR and lists one record per CDR3 protein. Of 350,000 to 550,000 distinct CDR3 sequences listed, roughly a quarter are singletons. The sample holds a few counts of this clonotype. Its antigen is not identified. The origin of this receptor is a male donor with ankylosing spondylitis. The sequenced sample was blood, either unsorted or a sorted T cell fraction (not recorded which). The J gene is TRBJ2-1, the V gene TRBV5-1; 11 nucleotides agree with TRBD2. The CDR3 spells CASSAGTSGINEQFF. The CDR3 coding sequence is TGCGCCAGCAGCGCCGGGACTAGCGGTATCAATGAGCAGTTCTTC.